This T cell receptor (beta chain) was identified in a study of identical twins. The sample holds a few counts of this clonotype. The trim removed 8 bases at V and 6 bases at J, leaving 6 bases unmatched. The CDR3 consists of 11 residues. Germline V CDR1 and CDR2: SQVTM, ANQGSEA. TCRdb re-called the 5' RACE reads with MiXCR, one entry per CDR3 protein. This table holds around 690,000 distinct CDR3 sequences, 21% found once. These data were also reused for a study on T cells expressing NK-cell markers.

The origin of this receptor is a woman between 18 and 29 years old in good health. The chain combines TRBV29-1 with TRBJ2-5; 7 positions match TRBD1. The sequenced sample consisted of PBMCs. The CDR3 region has the DNA TGCAGCACCCGACAGGGAAAGACCCAGTACTTC. Protein product: CSTRQGKTQYF. The full variable domain, completed using reference TRBV29-1 and TRBJ2-5, is SAVISQKPSRDICQRGTSLTIQCQVDSQVTMMFWYRQQPGQSLTLIATANQGSEATYESGFVIDKFPISRPNLTFSTLTVSNMSPEDSSIYLCSTRQGKTQYFGPGTRLLVL.